The 9 T cell receptor beta chains in this list originate from one sample, sequenced in a study of blood T cell repertoires in COVID-19 (TCRdb year 2020). Libraries were prepared through the immunoSEQ multiplex PCR assay. In its TCRdb copy, this immuneACCESS table keeps in-frame sequences only and misses some clones. Where compared with another copy, unresolved V genes explain less than half of these, and the others have no known cause. The table for this sample lists some 450,000 clones; 70% to 90% of them were counted only once. The ten biggest clones cover 10% to 15% of the sample. Sequenced material: peripheral blood. Receptors were obtained from a woman in her forties or fifties with COVID-19, enrolled during active disease.

The chain carries TRBV5-4 and TRBJ1-6; a weak D match, TRBD1 (5 bases). From germline, CDR1 is SGHNT and CDR2 YYREEE (reference sequence). The CDR3 has 13 amino acids. V lost 4 bases and J lost 16, with 18 bases in between. CDR3 region: CASSVLTELSLHF. For the CDR3, the DNA is TGTGCCAGCAGCGTCTTGACAGAACTTTCGCTCCACTTT.

The chain employs TRBV14 and TRBJ1-2; no definite D call. V was trimmed by 0 bases and J by 6 bases, leaving 14 bases between them. Germline V gene data show CDR1 as SGHDN and CDR2 as FVKESK. CDR3 size: 15 residues. The CDR3, as DNA: TGTGCCAGCAGCCAAGACGGTCCGCTGGTCGATGGCTACACCTTC. As protein: CASSQDGPLVDGYTF.

The chain uses TRBV10-3 and TRBJ1-2, with a tentative D call TRBD1 (5 bases). V was cut by 8 bases and J by 8 bases, with 12 bases left in between. The CDR3 contains 11 residues. Per the germline V gene, CDR1 is ENHRY and CDR2 is SYGVKD. CDR3 DNA sequence: TGTGCCATCGGGCAGGGTTGGGGCTACACCTTC. Translating gives CAIGQGWGYTF.

This clone was detected once. The chain is built from TRBV4-1 and TRBJ1-5; D gene ambiguous. Germline assignment: CDR1 MGHRA and CDR2 YSYEKL. The V end lost 1 base, the J end lost 2 bases, and 15 bases lay between the germline ends. The CDR3 is made up of 17 amino acids. CDR3 loop: CASSQVGIPVGNQPQHF. In nucleotides, the CDR3 is TGCGCCAGCAGCCAAGTTGGTATACCGGTGGGCAATCAGCCCCAGCATTTT.

CDR3 sequence (DNA): TGTGCCAGCTCACCTGGGATGGGAGGGCTGAACACTGAAGCTTTCTTT. It yields the protein CASSPGMGGLNTEAFF. The chain recombines TRBV18 with TRBJ1-1, with D unclear. V lost 3 bases to trimming and J lost 0 bases, with 14 bases between them. The germline CDR1 and CDR2 sequences are KGHSH and LQKENI. There are 16 residues in the CDR3.

This clone was seen just once. This sample includes further DNA sequences coding for the same CDR3. The genes are TRBV6-5 and TRBJ2-5; 9 bases align to TRBD2. The trim removed 0 bases at V and 5 bases at J, leaving 1 base unmatched. This CDR3 has 14 residues. Germline V lookup: CDR1 MNHEY, CDR2 SVGAGI. This CDR3 is CASSYSRGGETQYF. The CDR3 DNA sequence: TGTGCCAGCAGTTACTCGCGGGGGGGCGAGACCCAGTACTTC.

This rearrangement joins TRBV27 to TRBJ2-6; the D gene is possibly TRBD1 (6 bases). CDR3 length equals 18 residues. The V and J ends lost 3 bases and 3 bases respectively, with 18 bases between them. Germline lookup yields CDR1 MNHEY and CDR2 SMNVEV (reference sequence). The CDR3 region is CASSLGAQFLGGANVLTF. CDR3 bases: TGTGCCAGCAGTTTGGGGGCACAGTTCTTGGGTGGGGCCAACGTCCTGACTTTC. Filled out from reference TRBV27 and TRBJ2-6, the complete variable domain reads EAQVTQNPRYLITVTGKKLTVTCSQNMNHEYMSWYRQDPGLGLRQIYYSMNVEVTDKGDVPEGYKVSRKEKRNFPLILESPSPNQTSLYFCASSLGAQFLGGANVLTFGAGSRLTVL.

J is TRBJ2-3 and V is TRBV9; 8 bases match TRBD2. The V segment lost 0 bases and the J segment 2 bases; nucleotides outside the gene matches: 8. Germline CDR1 reads SGDLS; CDR2 reads YYNGEE. The CDR3 extends over 17 amino acids. The CDR3 loop is CASSVAGHSGVTDTQYF. Written as DNA, the CDR3 is TGTGCCAGCAGCGTAGCTGGGCATAGCGGGGTCACAGATACGCAGTATTTT. Together with reference TRBV9 and TRBJ2-3, the CDR3 gives the full variable domain: DSGVTQTPKHLITATGQRVTLRCSPRSGDLSVYWYQQSLDQGLQFLIQYYNGEERAKGNILERFSAQQFPDLHSELNLSSLELGDSALYFCASSVAGHSGVTDTQYFGPGTRLTVL.

The chain links TRBV30 to TRBJ2-7; D is unresolved. V shed 3 bases and J shed 4 bases, with 13 bases lying between them. The germline V gene has CDR1 GTSNPN and CDR2 SVGIG (reference sequence). CDR3 length: 13 amino acids. The CDR3 protein is CAWSPGSRYEQYF. Written as DNA, the CDR3 is TGTGCCTGGAGCCCCGGGTCTAGATACGAGCAGTACTTC.